The next 21 T cell receptor beta chains were all read from a single sample in a study of PD-L1 blockade in urothelial cancer. TCRdb keeps only in-frame clones here, not all; method: immunoSEQ multiplex PCR. The sample lists roughly 63,000 clones, around 81% occurring once. The time point was: pretreatment peripheral blood. Material: PBMCs, obtained around atezolizumab (anti-PD-L1) treatment. Receptors originate from a man between 65 and 79 years old with urothelial cancer.

V and J are TRBV5-5 and TRBJ2-7; perhaps TRBD2 as D (5 bases). The CDR3 is 13 amino acids. Trimming shortened V by 2 bases and J by 2 bases, and 8 bases separated the two germline ends. Germline CDR1 and CDR2: SGHKS and YYEKEE (reference sequence). The CDR3 region has the DNA TGTGCCAGCAGCTTTCTCGGGGCCTACGAGCAGTACTTC. This sequence encodes CASSFLGAYEQYF.

This rearrangement joins TRBV19 to TRBJ1-4; D might be TRBD1 (6 bases). In germline, CDR1 is LNHDA, CDR2 SQIVND (reference sequence). CDR3 size: 15 residues. Trimming took 4 bases from V and 10 from J, leaving 19 bases between them. DNA of the CDR3: TGTGCCAGTAGTAGTCACAGGGAGGGTAAGGGAAAACTGTTTTTT. Protein: CASSSHREGKGKLFF.

The chain joins TRBV5-1 to TRBJ1-1; D is perhaps TRBD1 (5 bases). The CDR3 spans 14 residues. Germline lookup yields CDR1 SGHRS and CDR2 YFSETQ. V lost 4 bases to trimming and J lost 1 base, with 11 bases between them. CDR3 bases: TGCGCCAGCAGCGCGGGACCGACGAACACTGAAGCTTTCTTT. Its translation: CASSAGPTNTEAFF. Variable domain in full (rest from reference TRBV5-1 and TRBJ1-1): KAGVTQTPRYLIKTRGQQVTLSCSPISGHRSVSWYQQTPGQGLQFLFEYFSETQRNKGNFPGRFSGRQFSNSRSEMNVSTLELGDSALYLCASSAGPTNTEAFFGQGTRLTVV.

The V call is TRBV4-1, the J call TRBJ1-4, with D perhaps TRBD1 (6 bases). The CDR3 loop spans 15 amino acids. CDR1 MGHRA and CDR2 YSYEKL come from the germline V gene. Trimming took off 4 bases at V and 0 bases at J, with 9 bases between the two ends. CDR3 coding DNA: TGCGCCAGCAGCCTCGACAGGACAACTAATGAAAAACTGTTTTTT. Translated: CASSLDRTTNEKLFF.

This rearrangement joins TRBV19 to TRBJ2-7, with 8 positions matching TRBD1. Germline CDR1 and CDR2: LNHDA and SQIVND (reference sequence). This CDR3 is built from 14 residues. With 3 bases clipped from V and 2 bases from J, the junction kept 3 bases outside the gene matches. The CDR3: CASSIGTGPYEQYF. The CDR3 DNA sequence: TGTGCCAGTAGTATTGGGACAGGACCCTACGAGCAGTACTTC.

This clone was picked up a small number of times. The chain joins TRBV2 to TRBJ2-1, with 7 bases lining up with TRBD2. The CDR3 consists of 16 residues. V shed 2 bases and J 7 bases; nucleotides not matched to a gene: 11. Germline V gene lookup returns CDR1 SNHLY and CDR2 FYNNEI. As DNA, the CDR3 is TGTGCCAGCAGTGAATTCGGGGGGAGGGCCAAAAATGAGCAGTTCTTC. Its translation: CASSEFGGRAKNEQFF.

The chain recombines TRBV2 with TRBJ2-3, with TRBD2 matching 11 bases. Germline V gene lookup returns CDR1 SNHLY and CDR2 FYNNEI. With 1 base clipped from V and 3 bases from J, the junction kept 6 bases outside the gene matches. CDR3 length: 17 amino acids. CDR3 protein: CASSEGVAGGVTDTQYF. DNA of the CDR3: TGTGCCAGCAGTGAAGGTGTAGCGGGGGGGGTTACAGATACGCAGTATTTT.

The chain couples TRBV5-1 to TRBJ2-7; 7 bases map to TRBD2. The CDR3 is 14 residues long. Losses at the gene ends were 3 bases for V and 6 bases for J; bases not matched to a gene: 9. CDR1 SGHRS and CDR2 YFSETQ come from the germline V gene. The CDR3 region has the DNA TGCGCCAGCAGCTCCACAGGAGGCGGGGGCGAGCAGTACTTC. The encoded protein is CASSSTGGGGEQYF. Filled out from reference TRBV5-1 and TRBJ2-7, the complete variable domain reads KAGVTQTPRYLIKTRGQQVTLSCSPISGHRSVSWYQQTPGQGLQFLFEYFSETQRNKGNFPGRFSGRQFSNSRSEMNVSTLELGDSALYLCASSSTGGGGEQYFGPGTRLTVT.

This clone has only a few counts. The chain recombines TRBV11-3 with TRBJ2-2; a possible D gene is TRBD2 (5 bases). Germline CDR1 reads SGHNT; CDR2 reads YENEEA. The germline V and J ends were trimmed by 3 bases and 6 bases, with 11 bases remaining between them. The CDR3 loop spans 14 amino acids. Here the CDR3 DNA reads TGTGCCAGCAGCTTCCGTTCTAGCTCCGGGGAGCTGTTTTTT. Its translation: CASSFRSSSGELFF.

J is TRBJ2-3 and V is TRBV27; 10 bases align to TRBD2. The CDR3 spans 16 residues. V was pared by 4 bases and J by 3 bases, with 7 bases of the junction left unmatched. Germline-derived CDR1 and CDR2 are MNHEY and SMNVEV (reference sequence). CDR3 region: CASSWLPSGSTDTQYF. The CDR3 DNA follows: TGTGCCAGCAGTTGGTTACCTAGCGGGAGTACAGATACGCAGTATTTT.

A single count supports this clone. The chain is built from TRBV4-1 and TRBJ2-3; 8 nucleotides match TRBD1. V was pared by 4 bases and J by 4 bases, with 7 bases of the junction left unmatched. The CDR3 contains 15 residues. CDR1 MGHRA and CDR2 YSYEKL come from the germline V gene. CDR3 bases: TGCGCCAGCAGCCCGAGGACAGGGAACTCAGATACGCAGTATTTT. Protein sequence: CASSPRTGNSDTQYF.

V is TRBV2 and J is TRBJ1-2; 8 bases fit TRBD1. Germline values: CDR1 SNHLY, CDR2 FYNNEI. The junction had 8 bases not matched to a gene; V was cut back by 4 bases and J by 7 bases. The CDR3 sequence is 14 residues long. This CDR3 is CASSGVRGPGGYTF. CDR3 sequence (DNA): TGTGCCAGCAGTGGCGTCAGGGGGCCGGGTGGCTACACCTTC.

The chain links TRBV28 to TRBJ2-7; tentative D call: TRBD2 (5 bases). CDR1 and CDR2 (germline): MDHEN, SYDVKM. V lost 6 bases, J lost 3 bases, and 15 bases lay in between. The CDR3 spans 14 residues. In DNA, the CDR3 is TGTGCCAGCAGCCTGGGGAGCCCCGTCTACGAGCAGTACTTC. Translated, it gives CASSLGSPVYEQYF.

The chain has TRBV30 and TRBJ1-1, with D uncertain. Looked up from germline, CDR1 is GTSNPN and CDR2 is SVGIG (reference sequence). Trimming removed 3 bases from V and 3 bases from J, with 8 bases in between. The CDR3 spans 12 residues. CDR3 in amino acids: CAWSTGDTEAFF. For the CDR3, the DNA is TGTGCCTGGAGCACCGGAGACACTGAAGCTTTCTTT.

V and J are TRBV14 and TRBJ1-2; D may be TRBD1 (5 bases). The V and J ends lost 3 bases and 8 bases respectively, with 13 bases between them. Germline V gene sequence: CDR1 SGHDN, CDR2 FVKESK. CDR3 length: 13 amino acids. In nucleotides, the CDR3 is TGTGCCAGCAGCCAGCAGGGTAGCGGGGGCTACACCTTC. It specifies CASSQQGSGGYTF.

A single count supports this clone. The chain is built from TRBV30 and TRBJ2-3, with TRBD1 as a possible D gene (6 bases). In germline, CDR1 is GTSNPN, CDR2 SVGIG (reference sequence). Between the trimmed V and J ends, which lost 3 bases and 0 bases, there was a span of 10 bases. The CDR3 loop spans 14 amino acids. The CDR3: CAWRGAPSTDTQYF. For the CDR3, the DNA is TGTGCCTGGAGGGGGGCACCCAGCACAGATACGCAGTATTTT.

This clone appeared a single time. This rearrangement joins TRBV4-1 to TRBJ2-1; 8 bases align to TRBD1. The CDR3 runs to 21 residues. Trimming at V came to 1 base and at J to 1 base, leaving 18 bases not matched to a gene. Germline assignment: CDR1 MGHRA and CDR2 YSYEKL. CDR3 DNA: TGCGCCAGCAGCCAAGTCGGGATCCTTTTCCGCCGGGACAGGTCCTACAATGAGCAGTTCTTC. This codes for CASSQVGILFRRDRSYNEQFF.

CDR3 protein: CSVGTPLEQFF. The CDR3 DNA reads as TGCAGTGTCGGGACACCGCTTGAGCAGTTCTTC. The gene calls are TRBV20-1 and TRBJ2-1, with TRBD1 as a possible D gene (6 bases). CDR1 and CDR2 (germline): DFQATT, SNEGSKA (reference sequence). This CDR3 spans 11 amino acids. V was trimmed by 7 bases and J by 9 bases, leaving 13 bases between them.

This sequence joins TRBV30 and TRBJ2-5; TRBD2 might be the D (6 bases). Germline V gene lookup returns CDR1 GTSNPN and CDR2 SVGIG (reference sequence). V was pared by 8 bases and J by 4 bases, with 14 bases between. The length of the CDR3 is 12 residues. The CDR3 coding sequence is TGTGCCAGTCCTGCGGGGTTAGAGACCCAGTACTTC. Protein product: CASPAGLETQYF.

The chain links TRBV29-1 to TRBJ2-7; the match to TRBD1 covers 8 bases. V was clipped by 4 bases and J by 2 bases; unmatched bases: 7. CDR1 and CDR2 from the germline V gene are SQVTM and ANQGSEA. The CDR3 extends over 14 amino acids. The CDR3, as DNA: TGCAGCGTTGGGAGCCCGACAGGGGCCTACGAGCAGTACTTC. Translated: CSVGSPTGAYEQYF.

This chain links TRBV18 with TRBJ1-5; TRBD1 aligns across 8 bases. From germline, CDR1 is KGHSH and CDR2 LQKENI. With V trimmed by 6 bases and J by 11 bases, 15 bases remained unmatched. The CDR3 has 15 amino acids. The DNA for the CDR3 is TGTGCCAGCTCCGGGGAGGGCAGGGGGCGTGAGGCCCAGCATTTT. As protein: CASSGEGRGREAQHF.